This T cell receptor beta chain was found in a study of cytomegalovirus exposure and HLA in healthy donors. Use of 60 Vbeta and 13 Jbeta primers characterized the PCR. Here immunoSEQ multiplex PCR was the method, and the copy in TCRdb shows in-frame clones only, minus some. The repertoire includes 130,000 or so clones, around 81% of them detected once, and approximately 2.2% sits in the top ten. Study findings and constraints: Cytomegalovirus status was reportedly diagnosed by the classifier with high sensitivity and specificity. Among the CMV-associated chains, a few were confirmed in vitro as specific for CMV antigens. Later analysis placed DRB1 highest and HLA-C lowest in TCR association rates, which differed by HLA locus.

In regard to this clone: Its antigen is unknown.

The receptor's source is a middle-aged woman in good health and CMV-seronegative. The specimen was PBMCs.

CDR3 coding DNA: TGTGCCAGCAGCGTTCTAGCGGGAGGTCTCCACGAGCAGTACTTC. It is translated as CASSVLAGGLHEQYF. The chain is built from TRBV9 and TRBJ2-7; TRBD2 matches 11 bases. Looked up from germline, CDR1 is SGDLS and CDR2 is YYNGEE. V lost 2 bases to trimming and J lost 5 bases; unmatched junction nucleotides: 6. This CDR3 contains 15 residues.